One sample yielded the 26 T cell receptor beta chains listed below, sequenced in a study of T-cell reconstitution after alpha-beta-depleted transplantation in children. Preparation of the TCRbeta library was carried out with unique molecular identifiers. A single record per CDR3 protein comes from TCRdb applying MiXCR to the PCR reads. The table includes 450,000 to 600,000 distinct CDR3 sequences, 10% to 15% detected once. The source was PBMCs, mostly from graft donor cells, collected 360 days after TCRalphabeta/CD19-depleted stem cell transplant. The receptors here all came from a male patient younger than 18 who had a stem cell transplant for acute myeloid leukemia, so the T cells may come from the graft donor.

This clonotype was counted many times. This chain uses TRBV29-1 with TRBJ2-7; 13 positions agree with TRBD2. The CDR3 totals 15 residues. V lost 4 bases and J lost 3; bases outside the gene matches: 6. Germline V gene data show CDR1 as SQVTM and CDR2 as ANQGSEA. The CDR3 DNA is TGCAGCGTTGGGGAACTAGCGGGAGGGGGCTACGAGCAGTACTTC. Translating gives CSVGELAGGGYEQYF.

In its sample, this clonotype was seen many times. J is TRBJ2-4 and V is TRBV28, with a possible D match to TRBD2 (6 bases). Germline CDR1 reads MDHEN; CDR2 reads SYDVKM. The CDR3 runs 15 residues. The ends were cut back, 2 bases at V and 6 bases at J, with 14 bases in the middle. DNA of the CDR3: TGTGCCAGCAGTTTAAGCGGGCCAGGATTAAACATTCAGTACTTC. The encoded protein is CASSLSGPGLNIQYF.

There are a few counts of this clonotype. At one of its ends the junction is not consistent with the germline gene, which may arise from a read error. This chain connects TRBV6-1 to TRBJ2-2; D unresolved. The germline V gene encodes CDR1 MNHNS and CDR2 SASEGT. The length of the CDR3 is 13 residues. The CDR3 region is CASGEAHTGELFF. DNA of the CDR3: TGTGCCAGCGGTGAGGCCCACACCGGGGAGCTGTTTTTT.

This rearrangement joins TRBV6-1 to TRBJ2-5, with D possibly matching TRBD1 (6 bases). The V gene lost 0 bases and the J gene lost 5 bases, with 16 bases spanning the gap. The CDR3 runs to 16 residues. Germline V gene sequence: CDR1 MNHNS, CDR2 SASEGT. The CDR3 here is CASSEALGAPGETQYF. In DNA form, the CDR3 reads TGTGCCAGCAGTGAAGCTTTGGGGGCTCCGGGCGAGACCCAGTACTTC.

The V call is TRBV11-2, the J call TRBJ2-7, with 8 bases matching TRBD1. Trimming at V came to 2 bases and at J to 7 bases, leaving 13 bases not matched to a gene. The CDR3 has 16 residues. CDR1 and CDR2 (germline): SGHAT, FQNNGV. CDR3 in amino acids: CASSLSTGALAVEQYF. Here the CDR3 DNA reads TGTGCCAGCAGCTTATCGACAGGGGCTCTGGCGGTTGAGCAGTACTTC.

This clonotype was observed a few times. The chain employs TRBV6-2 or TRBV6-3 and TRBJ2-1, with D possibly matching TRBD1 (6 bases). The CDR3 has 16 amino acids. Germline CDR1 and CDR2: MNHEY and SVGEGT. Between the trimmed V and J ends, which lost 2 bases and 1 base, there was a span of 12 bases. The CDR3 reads CASSYQQGRSYNEQFF. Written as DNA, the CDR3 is TGTGCCAGCAGTTACCAACAGGGAAGGTCCTACAATGAGCAGTTCTTC.

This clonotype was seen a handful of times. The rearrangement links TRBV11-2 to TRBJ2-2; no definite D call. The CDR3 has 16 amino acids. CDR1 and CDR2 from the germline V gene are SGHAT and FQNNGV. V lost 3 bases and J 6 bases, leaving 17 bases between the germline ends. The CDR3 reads CASSFMGLAVAGELFF. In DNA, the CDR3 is TGTGCCAGCAGCTTCATGGGATTGGCGGTCGCCGGGGAGCTGTTTTTT.

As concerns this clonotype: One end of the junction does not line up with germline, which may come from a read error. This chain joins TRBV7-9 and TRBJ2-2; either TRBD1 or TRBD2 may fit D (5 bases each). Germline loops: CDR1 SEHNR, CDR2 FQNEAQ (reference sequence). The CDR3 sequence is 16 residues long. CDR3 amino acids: CSSTTAGRANTGELFF. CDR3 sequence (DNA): TGTTCCAGCACCACGGCGGGCAGGGCTAACACCGGGGAGCTGTTTTTT.

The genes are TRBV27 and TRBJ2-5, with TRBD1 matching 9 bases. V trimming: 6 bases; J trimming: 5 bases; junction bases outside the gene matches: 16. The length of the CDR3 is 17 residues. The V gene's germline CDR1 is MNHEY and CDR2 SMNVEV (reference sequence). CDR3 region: CASRPTHPGQGRETQYF. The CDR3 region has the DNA TGTGCCAGCAGACCTACTCATCCGGGACAGGGAAGGGAGACCCAGTACTTC.

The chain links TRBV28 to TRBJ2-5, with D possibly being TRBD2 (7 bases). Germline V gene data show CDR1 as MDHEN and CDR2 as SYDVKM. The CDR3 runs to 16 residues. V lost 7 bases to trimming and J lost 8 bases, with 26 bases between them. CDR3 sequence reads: CASTHGAGDQGRTQYF. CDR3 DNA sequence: TGTGCCAGCACCCACGGGGCGGGGGACCAGGGGAGAACCCAGTACTTC.

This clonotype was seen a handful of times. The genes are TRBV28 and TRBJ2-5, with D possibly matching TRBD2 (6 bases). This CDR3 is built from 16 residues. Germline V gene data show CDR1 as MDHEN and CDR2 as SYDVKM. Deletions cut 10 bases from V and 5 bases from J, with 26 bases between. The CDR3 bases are TGTGCCACCAACACCCGAATAGCGGCCTACACGGAGACCCAGTACTTC. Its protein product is CATNTRIAAYTETQYF.

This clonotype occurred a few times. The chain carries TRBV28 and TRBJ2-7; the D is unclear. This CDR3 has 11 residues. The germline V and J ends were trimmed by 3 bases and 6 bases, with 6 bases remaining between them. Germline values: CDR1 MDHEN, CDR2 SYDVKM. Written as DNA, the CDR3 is TGTGCCAGCAGTTTTAACAGCGAGCAGTACTTC. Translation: CASSFNSEQYF.

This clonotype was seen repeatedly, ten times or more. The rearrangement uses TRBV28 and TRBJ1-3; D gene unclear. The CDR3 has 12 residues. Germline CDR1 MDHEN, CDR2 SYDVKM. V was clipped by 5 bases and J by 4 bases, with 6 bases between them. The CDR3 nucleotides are TGTGCCAGCAGTCCGCCCGGAAACACCATATATTTT. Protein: CASSPPGNTIYF.

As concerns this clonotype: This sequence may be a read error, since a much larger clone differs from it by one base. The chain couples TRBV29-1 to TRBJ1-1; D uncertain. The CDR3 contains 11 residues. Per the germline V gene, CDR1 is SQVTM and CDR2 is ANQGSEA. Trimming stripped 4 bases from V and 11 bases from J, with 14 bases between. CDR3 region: CSVVGVGNAFF. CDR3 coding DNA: TGCAGCGTTGTCGGGGTAGGGAACGCTTTCTTT. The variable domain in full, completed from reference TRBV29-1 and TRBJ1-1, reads SAVISQKPSRDICQRGTSLTIQCQVDSQVTMMFWYRQQPGQSLTLIATANQGSEATYESGFVIDKFPISRPNLTFSTLTVSNMSPEDSSIYLCSVVGVGNAFFGQGTRLTVV.

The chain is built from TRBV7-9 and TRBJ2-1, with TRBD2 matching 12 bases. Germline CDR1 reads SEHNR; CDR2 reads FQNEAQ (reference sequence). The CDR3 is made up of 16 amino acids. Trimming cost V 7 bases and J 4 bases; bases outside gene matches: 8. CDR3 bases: TGTGCCAGCACCCCGAGACTAGCGGGAGAATACAATGAGCAGTTCTTC. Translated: CASTPRLAGEYNEQFF.

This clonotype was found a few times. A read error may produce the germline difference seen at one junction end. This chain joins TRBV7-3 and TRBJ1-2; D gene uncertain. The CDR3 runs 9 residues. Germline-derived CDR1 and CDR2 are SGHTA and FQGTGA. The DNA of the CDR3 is TGTGCCAGCAGCTTAAAAGTGGAATTC. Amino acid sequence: CASSLKVEF.

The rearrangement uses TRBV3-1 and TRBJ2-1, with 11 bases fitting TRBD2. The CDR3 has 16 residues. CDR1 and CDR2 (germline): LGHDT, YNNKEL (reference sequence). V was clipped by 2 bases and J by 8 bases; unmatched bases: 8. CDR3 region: CASSQMTSGIFDEQFF. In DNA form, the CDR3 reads TGTGCCAGCAGCCAAATGACTAGCGGGATTTTCGATGAGCAGTTCTTC.

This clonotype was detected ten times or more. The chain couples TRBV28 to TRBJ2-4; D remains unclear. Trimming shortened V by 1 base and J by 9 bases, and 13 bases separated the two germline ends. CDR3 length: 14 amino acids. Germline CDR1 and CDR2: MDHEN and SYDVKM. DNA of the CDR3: TGTGCCAGCAGTTTATTATCGGGTTCCGGCATTCAGTACTTC. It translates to CASSLLSGSGIQYF. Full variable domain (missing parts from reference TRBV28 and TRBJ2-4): DVKVTQSSRYLVKRTGEKVFLECVQDMDHENMFWYRQDPGLGLRLIYFSYDVKMKEKGDIPEGYSVSREKKERFSLILESASTNQTSMYLCASSLLSGSGIQYFGAGTRLSVL.

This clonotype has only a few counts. The CDR3 here is CASSARGTSGHNEQFF. CDR3 sequence (DNA): TGCGCCAGCAGCGCCAGAGGGACTAGCGGTCACAATGAGCAGTTCTTC. The gene calls are TRBV5-1 and TRBJ2-1, with 11 bases identical to TRBD2. Germline values: CDR1 SGHRS, CDR2 YFSETQ. Trimming cost V 4 bases and J 5 bases; bases outside gene matches: 8. The CDR3 is 16 amino acids.

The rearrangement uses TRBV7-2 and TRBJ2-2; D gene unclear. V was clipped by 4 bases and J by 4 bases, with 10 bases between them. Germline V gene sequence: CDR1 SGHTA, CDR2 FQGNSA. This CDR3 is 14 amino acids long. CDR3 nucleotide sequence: TGTGCCAGCAGCTCCGCCATATCCACCGGGGAGCTGTTTTTT. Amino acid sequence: CASSSAISTGELFF.

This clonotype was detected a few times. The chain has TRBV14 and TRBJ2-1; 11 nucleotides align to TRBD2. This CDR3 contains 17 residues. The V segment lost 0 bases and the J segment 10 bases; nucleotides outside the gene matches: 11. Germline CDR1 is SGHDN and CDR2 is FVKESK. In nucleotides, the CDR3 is TGTGCCAGCAGCCAAGATCTACAACTAGCGGGAGAAAGAGAGCAGTTCTTC. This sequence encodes CASSQDLQLAGEREQFF.

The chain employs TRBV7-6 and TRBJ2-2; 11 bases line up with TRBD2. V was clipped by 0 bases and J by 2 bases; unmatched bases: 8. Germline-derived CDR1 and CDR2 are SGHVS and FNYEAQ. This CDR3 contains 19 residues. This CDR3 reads CASSLARLAGGRNTGELFF. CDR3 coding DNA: TGTGCCAGCAGCTTAGCGCGGCTAGCGGGAGGACGTAACACCGGGGAGCTGTTTTTT.

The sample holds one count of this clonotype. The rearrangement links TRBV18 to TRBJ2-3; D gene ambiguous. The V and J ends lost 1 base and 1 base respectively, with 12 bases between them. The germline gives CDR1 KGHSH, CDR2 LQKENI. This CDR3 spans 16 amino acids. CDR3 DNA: TGTGCCAGCTCACCACAACCTCCTGTCGGCACAGATACGCAGTATTTT. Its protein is CASSPQPPVGTDTQYF.

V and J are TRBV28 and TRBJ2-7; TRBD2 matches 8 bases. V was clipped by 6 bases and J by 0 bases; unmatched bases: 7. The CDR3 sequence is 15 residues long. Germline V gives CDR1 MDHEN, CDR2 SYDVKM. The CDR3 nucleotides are TGTGCCAGCAGCCTTAGCGGGACTCCCTCCTACGAGCAGTACTTC. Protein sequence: CASSLSGTPSYEQYF.

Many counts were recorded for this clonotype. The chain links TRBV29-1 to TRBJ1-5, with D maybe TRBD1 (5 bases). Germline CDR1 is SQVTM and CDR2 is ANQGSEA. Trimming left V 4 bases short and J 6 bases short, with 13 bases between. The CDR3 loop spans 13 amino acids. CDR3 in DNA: TGCAGCGTTGGGGGGACGCCCAGTCAGCCCCAGCATTTT. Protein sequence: CSVGGTPSQPQHF.

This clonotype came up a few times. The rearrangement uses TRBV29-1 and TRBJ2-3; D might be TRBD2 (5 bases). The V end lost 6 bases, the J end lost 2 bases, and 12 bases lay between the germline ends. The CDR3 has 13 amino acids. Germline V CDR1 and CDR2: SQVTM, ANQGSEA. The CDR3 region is CSVPWENTDTQYF. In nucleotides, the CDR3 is TGCAGCGTCCCTTGGGAGAACACAGATACGCAGTATTTT.